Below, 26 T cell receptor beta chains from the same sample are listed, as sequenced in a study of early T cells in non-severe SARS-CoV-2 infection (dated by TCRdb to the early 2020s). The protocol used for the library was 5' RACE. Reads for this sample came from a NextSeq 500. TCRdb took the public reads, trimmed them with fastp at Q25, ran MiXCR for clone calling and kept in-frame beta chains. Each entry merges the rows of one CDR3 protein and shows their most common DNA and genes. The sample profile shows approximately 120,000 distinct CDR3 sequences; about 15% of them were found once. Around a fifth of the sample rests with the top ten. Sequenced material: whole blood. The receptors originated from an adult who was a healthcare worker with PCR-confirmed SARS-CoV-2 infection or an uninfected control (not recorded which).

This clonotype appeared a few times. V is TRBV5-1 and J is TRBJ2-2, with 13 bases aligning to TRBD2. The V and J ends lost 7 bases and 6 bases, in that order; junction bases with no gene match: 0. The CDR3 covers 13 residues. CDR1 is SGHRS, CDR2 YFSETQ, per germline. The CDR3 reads CASGTSGAGELFF. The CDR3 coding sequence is TGCGCCAGCGGGACTAGCGGGGCCGGGGAGCTGTTTTTT.

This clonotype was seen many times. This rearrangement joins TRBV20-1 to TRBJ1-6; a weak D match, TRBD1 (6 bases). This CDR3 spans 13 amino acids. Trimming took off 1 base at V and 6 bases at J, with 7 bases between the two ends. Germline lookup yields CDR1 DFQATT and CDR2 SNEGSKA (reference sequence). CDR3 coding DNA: TGCAGTGCTAGAGTGGACAGTAATTCACCCCTCCACTTT. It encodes CSARVDSNSPLHF.

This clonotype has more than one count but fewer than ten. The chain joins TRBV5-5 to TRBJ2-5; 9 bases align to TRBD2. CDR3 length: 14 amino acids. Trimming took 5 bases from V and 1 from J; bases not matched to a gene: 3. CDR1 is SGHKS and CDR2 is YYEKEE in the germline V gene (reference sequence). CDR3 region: CASSLAGVQETQYF. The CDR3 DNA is TGTGCCAGCAGTTTAGCGGGGGTCCAAGAGACCCAGTACTTC.

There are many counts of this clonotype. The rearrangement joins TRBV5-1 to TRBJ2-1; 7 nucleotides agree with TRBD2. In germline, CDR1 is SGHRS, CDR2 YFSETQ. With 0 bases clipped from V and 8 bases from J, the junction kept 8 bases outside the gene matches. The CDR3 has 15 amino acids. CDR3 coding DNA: TGCGCCAGCAGCTTGGAGACTAGCCTTGGTGATGAGCAGTTCTTC. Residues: CASSLETSLGDEQFF.

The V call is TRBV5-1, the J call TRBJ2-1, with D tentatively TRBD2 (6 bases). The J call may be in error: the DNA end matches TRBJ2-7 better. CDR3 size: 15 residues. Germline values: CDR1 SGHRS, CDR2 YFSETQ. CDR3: CASSAAPGVDNEQYF. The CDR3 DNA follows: TGCGCCAGCAGCGCGGCGCCGGGAGTAGACAATGAGCAGTACTTC.

CDR3: CASSNGGPGEEQYF. In nucleotides, the CDR3 is TGTGCCAGCAGCAACGGCGGGCCCGGAGAAGAGCAGTACTTC. The chain has TRBV21-1 and TRBJ2-7; no check of the table's D call, TRBD2, against the DNA was made. TRBV21-1 is classified as a pseudogene. The CDR3 is made up of 14 amino acids.

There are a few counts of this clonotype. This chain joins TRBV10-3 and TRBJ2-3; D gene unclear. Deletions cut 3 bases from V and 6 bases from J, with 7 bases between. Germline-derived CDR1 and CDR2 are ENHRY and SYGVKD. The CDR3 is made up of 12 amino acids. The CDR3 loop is CAISEEKDTQYF. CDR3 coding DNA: TGTGCCATCAGTGAAGAGAAGGATACGCAGTATTTT.

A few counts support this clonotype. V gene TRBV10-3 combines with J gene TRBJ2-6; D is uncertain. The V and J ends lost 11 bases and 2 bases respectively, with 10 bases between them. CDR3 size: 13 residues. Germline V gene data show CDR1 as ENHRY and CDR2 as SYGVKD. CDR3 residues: CAFRAAGANVLTF. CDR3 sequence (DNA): TGTGCCTTCCGGGCAGCTGGGGCCAACGTCCTGACTTTC.

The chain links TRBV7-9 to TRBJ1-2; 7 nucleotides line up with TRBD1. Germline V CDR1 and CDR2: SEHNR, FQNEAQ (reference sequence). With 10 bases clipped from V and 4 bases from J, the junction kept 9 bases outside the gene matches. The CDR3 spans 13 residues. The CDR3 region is CANSRPGGYGYTF. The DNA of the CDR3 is TGTGCCAACAGTCGACCAGGGGGCTATGGCTACACCTTC. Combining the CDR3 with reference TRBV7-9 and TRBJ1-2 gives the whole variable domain DTGVSQNPRHKITKRGQNVTFRCDPISEHNRLYWYRQTLGQGPEFLTYFQNEAQLEKSRLLSDRFSAERPKGSFSTLEIQRTEQGDSAMYLCANSRPGGYGYTFGSGTRLTVV.

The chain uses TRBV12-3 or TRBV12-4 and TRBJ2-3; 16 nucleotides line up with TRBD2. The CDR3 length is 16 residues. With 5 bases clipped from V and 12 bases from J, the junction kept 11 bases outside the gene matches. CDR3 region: CASSNPPGTSGGAQYF. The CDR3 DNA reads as TGTGCCAGCAGTAACCCGCCCGGGACTAGCGGGGGGGCCCAGTATTTT.

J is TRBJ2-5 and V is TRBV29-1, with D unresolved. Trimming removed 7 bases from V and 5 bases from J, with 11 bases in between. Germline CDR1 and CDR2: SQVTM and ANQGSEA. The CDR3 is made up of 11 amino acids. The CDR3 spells CSASQRETQYF. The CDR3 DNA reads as TGCAGCGCATCCCAACGGGAGACCCAGTACTTC.

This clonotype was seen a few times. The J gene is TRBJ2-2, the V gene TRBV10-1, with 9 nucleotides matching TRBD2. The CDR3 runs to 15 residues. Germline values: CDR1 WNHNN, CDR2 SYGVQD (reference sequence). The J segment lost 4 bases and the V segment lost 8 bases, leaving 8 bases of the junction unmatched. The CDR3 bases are TGCGCCAGCTCTAGCGGGGTAGCAGGCACCGGGGAGCTGTTTTTT. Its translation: CASSSGVAGTGELFF.

In DNA form, the CDR3 reads TGCGCCAGCAGCTGGGGACAGGGAAGTCCAGATACGCAGTATTTT. Amino acids: CASSWGQGSPDTQYF. V is TRBV5-1 and J is TRBJ2-3; 9 nucleotides line up with TRBD1. The V and J ends lost 3 bases and 4 bases, in that order; junction bases with no gene match: 6. Germline CDR1 SGHRS, CDR2 YFSETQ. The CDR3 consists of 15 residues.

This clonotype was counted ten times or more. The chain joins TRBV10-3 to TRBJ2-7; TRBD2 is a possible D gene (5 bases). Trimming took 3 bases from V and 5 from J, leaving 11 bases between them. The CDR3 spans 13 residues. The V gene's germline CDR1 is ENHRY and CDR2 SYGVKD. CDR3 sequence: CAISDRGFDEQYF. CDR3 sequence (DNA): TGTGCCATCAGTGATAGAGGGTTCGACGAGCAGTACTTC.

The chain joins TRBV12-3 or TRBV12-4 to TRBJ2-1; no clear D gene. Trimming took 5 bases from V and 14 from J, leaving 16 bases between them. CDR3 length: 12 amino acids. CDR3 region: CASSGKRVGEFF. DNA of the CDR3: TGTGCCAGCAGTGGTAAAAGGGTTGGGGAGTTCTTC.

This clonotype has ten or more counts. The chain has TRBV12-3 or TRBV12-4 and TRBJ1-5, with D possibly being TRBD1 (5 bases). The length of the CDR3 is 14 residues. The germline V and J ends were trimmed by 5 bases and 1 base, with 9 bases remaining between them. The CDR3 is CASSADSSNQPQHF. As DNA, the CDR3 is TGTGCCAGCAGTGCAGACAGCAGCAATCAGCCCCAGCATTTT.

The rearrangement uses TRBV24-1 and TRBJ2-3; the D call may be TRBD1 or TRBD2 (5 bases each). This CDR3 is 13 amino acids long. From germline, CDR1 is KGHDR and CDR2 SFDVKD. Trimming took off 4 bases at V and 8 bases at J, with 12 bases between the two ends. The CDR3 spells CATSEPTRGTQYF. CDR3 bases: TGTGCCACCAGTGAACCTACTAGGGGTACGCAGTATTTT.

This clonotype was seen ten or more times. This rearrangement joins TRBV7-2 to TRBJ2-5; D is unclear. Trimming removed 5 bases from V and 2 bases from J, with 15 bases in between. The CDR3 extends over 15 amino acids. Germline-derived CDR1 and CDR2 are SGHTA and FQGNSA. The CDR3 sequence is CASSQEVSTQETQYF. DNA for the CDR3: TGTGCCAGCAGCCAGGAAGTGTCAACTCAAGAGACCCAGTACTTC. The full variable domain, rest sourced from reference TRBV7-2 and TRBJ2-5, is GAGVSQSPSNKVTEKGKDVELRCDPISGHTALYWYRQSLGQGLEFLIYFQGNSAPDKSGLPSDRFSAERTGGSVSTLTIQRTQQEDSAVYLCASSQEVSTQETQYFGPGTRLLVL.

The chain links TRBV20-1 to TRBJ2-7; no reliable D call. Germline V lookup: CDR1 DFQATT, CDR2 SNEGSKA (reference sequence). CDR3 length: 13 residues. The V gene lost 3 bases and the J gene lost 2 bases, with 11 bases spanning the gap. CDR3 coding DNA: TGCAGTGCTAGCGTTCCGCTGACCTACGAGCAGTACTTC. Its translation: CSASVPLTYEQYF.

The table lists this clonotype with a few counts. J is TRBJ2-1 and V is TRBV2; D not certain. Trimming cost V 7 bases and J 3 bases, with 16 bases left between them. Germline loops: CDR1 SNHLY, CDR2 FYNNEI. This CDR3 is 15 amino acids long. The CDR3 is CASTGQIEVYNEQFF. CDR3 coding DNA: TGTGCCAGCACGGGTCAGATAGAGGTCTACAATGAGCAGTTCTTC.

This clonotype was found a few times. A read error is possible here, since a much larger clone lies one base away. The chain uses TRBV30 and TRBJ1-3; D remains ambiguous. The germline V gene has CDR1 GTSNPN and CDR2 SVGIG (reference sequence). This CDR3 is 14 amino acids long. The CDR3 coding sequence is TGTGCCTGGAGCCGCCAGCTGTCTGAAAACACCATATATTTT. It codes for CAWSRQLSENTIYF.

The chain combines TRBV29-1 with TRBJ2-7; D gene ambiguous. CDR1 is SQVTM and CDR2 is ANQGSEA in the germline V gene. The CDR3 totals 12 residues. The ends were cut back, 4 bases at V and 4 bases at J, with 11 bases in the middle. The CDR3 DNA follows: TGCAGCGTTGGATTTTATGAGTACGAGCAGTACTTC. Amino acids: CSVGFYEYEQYF.

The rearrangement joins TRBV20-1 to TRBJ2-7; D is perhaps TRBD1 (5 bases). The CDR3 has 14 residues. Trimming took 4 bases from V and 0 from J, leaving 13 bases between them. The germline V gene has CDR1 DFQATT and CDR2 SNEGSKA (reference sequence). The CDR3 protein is CSAKYRLLSYEQYF. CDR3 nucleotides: TGCAGTGCTAAATACAGGTTGCTCTCCTACGAGCAGTACTTC.

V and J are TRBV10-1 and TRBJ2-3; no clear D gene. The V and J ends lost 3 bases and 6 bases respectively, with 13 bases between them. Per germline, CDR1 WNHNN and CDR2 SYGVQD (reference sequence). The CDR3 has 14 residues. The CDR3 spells CASSEPGLEDTQYF. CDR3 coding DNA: TGCGCCAGCAGTGAACCCGGGCTGGAGGATACGCAGTATTTT.

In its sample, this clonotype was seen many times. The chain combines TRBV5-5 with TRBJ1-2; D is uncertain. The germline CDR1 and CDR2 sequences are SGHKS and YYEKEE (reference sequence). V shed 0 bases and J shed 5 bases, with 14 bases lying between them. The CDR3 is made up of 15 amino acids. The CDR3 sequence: CASSLGGREIYGYTF. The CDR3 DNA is TGTGCCAGCAGCTTGGGCGGACGGGAAATTTATGGCTACACCTTC.

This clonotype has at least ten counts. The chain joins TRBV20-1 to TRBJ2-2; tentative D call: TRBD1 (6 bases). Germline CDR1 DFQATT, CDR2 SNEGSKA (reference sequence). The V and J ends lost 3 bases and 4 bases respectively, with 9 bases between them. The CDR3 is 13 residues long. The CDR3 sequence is CSARLQGTGELFF. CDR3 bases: TGCAGTGCTAGGCTACAGGGCACCGGGGAGCTGTTTTTT.